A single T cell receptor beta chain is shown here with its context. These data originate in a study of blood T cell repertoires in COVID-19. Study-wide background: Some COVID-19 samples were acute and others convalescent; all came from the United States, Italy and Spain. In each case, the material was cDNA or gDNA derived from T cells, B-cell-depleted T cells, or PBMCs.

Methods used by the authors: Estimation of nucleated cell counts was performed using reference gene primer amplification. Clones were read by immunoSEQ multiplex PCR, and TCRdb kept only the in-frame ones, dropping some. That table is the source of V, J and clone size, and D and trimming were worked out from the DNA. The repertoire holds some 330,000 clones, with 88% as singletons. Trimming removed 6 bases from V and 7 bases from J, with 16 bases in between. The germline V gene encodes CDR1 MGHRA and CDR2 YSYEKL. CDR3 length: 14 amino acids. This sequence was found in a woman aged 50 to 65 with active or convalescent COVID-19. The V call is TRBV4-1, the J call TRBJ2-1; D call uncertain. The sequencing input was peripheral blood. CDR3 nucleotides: TGCGCCAGCAGTTCAGTTGCCCCTAGGAATGAGCAGTTCTTC. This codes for CASSSVAPRNEQFF.